This record looks at one T cell receptor beta chain sequence and its context. The CDR3 has 15 residues. This entry belongs to a study of blood T cell repertoires in COVID-19. Study as a whole: In each case, the material was cDNA or gDNA derived from T cells, B-cell-depleted T cells, or PBMCs.

Everyone who took part was about 18 to 90 years old, and they came from about two dozen US areas. A COVID-19 case had been met by exposed participants during the 2 weeks before study entry. Per the authors' pipeline: Estimation of nucleated cell counts was performed using reference gene primer amplification. TCRdb's copy holds only in-frame clones and misses some; the assay was immunoSEQ multiplex PCR. That table supplies the V and J calls and clone size; D and trimming were determined from the DNA. This table holds 150,000 or so clones, about 85% found once. The gene calls are TRBV21-1 and TRBJ2-5; no DNA check was done on the table's D call, TRBD1. TRBV21-1 is noted as a pseudogene. This sequence was found in a woman between 35 and 50 years old who had been exposed to COVID-19. Sequencing was carried out using PBMCs or T cells enriched from blood (not recorded which). For the CDR3, the DNA is TGTGCCAGCAGCAAACAGGTACAGAACGAAGAGACCCAGTACTTC. It codes for CASSKQVQNEETQYF.